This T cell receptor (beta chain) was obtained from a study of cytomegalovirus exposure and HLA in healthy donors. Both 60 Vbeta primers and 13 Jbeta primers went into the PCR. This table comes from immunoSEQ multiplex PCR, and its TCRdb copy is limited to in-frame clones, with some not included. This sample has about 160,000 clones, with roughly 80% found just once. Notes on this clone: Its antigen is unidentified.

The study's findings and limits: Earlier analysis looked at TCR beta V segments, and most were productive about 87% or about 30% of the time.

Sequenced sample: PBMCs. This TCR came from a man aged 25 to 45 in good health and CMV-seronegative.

In nucleotides, the CDR3 is TGTGCCAGTAGTATAGCCCAGGGCGCTGAAGCTTTCTTT. Translating gives CASSIAQGAEAFF. The chain employs TRBV19 and TRBJ1-1; maybe TRBD1 (5 bases). V was trimmed by 1 base and J by 6 bases, leaving 9 bases between them. From germline, CDR1 is LNHDA and CDR2 SQIVND (reference sequence). This CDR3 contains 13 residues.